This TCR beta chain stems from a study of cytomegalovirus exposure and HLA in healthy donors. Study findings and constraints: Association with HLA alleles at 0.05 false discovery rate was found for approximately 18,000 TCR beta sequences in a later analysis. TCR beta chains numbering more than 150 were designated cytomegalovirus-associated.

With 60 Vbeta and 13 Jbeta primers, the PCR was carried out. TCRdb's table, derived via immunoSEQ multiplex PCR, lists solely in-frame clones and lacks some. The sample lists around 150,000 clones, approximately 79% seen once, with around 0.96% in the top ten. Regarding this clone: The antigen remains unidentified.

Trimming removed 5 bases at V and 2 bases at J, with 15 bases between. CDR3 length: 15 amino acids. Germline-derived CDR1 and CDR2 are SGHTA and FQGNSA. This rearrangement joins TRBV7-2 to TRBJ1-2; D might be TRBD1 (5 bases). The clonotype comes from a woman aged 45-65 years in good health and CMV-seropositive. The sequencing input was PBMCs. The CDR3 spells CASSPTGQFNYGYTF. The CDR3 region has the DNA TGTGCCAGCAGCCCAACAGGCCAGTTCAACTATGGCTACACCTTC.